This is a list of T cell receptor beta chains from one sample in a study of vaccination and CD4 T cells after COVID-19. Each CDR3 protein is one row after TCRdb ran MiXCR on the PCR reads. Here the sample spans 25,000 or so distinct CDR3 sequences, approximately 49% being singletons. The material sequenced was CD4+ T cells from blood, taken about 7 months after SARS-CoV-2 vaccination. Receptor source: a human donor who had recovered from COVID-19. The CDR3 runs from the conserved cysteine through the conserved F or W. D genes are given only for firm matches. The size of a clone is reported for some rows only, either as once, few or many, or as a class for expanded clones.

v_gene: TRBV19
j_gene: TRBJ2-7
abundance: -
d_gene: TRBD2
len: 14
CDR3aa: CASSAGLGGYEQYF
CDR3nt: TGTGCCAGTTCAGCGGGACTGGGGGGCTACGAGCAGTACTTC

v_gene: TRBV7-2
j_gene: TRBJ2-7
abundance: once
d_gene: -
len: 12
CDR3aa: CASSPRAYEQYF
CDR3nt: TGTGCCAGCAGCCCGAGGGCCTACGAGCAGTACTTC

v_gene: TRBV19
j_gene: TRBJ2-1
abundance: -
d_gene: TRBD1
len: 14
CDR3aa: CASSPGQVYNEQFF
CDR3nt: TGTGCCAGTAGCCCGGGACAGGTTTACAATGAGCAGTTCTTC

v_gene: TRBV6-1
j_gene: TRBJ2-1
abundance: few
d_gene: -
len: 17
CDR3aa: CASSEMGWTSSYNEQFF
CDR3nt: TGTGCCAGCAGTGAAATGGGGTGGACAAGCTCCTACAATGAGCAGTTCTTC

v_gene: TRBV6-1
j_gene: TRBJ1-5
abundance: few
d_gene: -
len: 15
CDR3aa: CASSPDGGRNQPQHF
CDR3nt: TGTGCCAGCAGCCCAGACGGAGGCAGGAATCAGCCCCAGCATTTT

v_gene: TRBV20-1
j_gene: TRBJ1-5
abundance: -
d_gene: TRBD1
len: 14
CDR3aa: CSARPGQGSQPQHF
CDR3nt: TGCAGTGCTCGTCCAGGACAGGGTTCACAGCCCCAGCATTTT

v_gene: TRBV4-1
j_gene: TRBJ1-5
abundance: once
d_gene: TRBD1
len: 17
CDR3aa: CASSQVPGTGALQPQHF
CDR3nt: TGCGCCAGCAGCCAAGTACCCGGGACAGGGGCTTTGCAGCCCCAGCATTTT

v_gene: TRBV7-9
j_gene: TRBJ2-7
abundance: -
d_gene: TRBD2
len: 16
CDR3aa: CASSLTRLAGSYEQYF
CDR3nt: TGTGCCAGCAGCTTGACAAGACTAGCGGGATCCTACGAGCAGTACTTC

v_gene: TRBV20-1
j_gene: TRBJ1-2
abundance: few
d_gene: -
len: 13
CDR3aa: CSARETVVDGYTF
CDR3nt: TGCAGTGCTAGAGAGACAGTCGTAGATGGCTACACCTTC

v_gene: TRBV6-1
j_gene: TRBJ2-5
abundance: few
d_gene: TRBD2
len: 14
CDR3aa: CAGGGRRIKETQYF
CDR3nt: TGTGCCGGCGGGGGGCGAAGAATAAAAGAGACCCAGTACTTC

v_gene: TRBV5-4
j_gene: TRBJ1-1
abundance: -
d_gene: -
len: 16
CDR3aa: CASSVMQVKVNTEAFF
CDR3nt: TGTGCCAGCAGCGTCATGCAGGTAAAGGTGAACACTGAAGCTTTCTTT

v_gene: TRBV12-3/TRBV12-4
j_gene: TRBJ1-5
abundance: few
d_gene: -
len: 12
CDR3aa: CASTWGDQPQHF
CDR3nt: TGTGCCAGCACCTGGGGTGATCAGCCCCAGCATTTT

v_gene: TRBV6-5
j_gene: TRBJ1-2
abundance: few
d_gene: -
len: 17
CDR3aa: CASSYSRSVGSNYGYTF
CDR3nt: TGTGCCAGCAGTTACAGTAGATCAGTGGGTTCTAACTATGGCTACACCTTC

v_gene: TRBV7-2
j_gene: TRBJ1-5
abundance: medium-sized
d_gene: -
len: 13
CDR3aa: CASSTVTDQPQHF
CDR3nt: TGTGCCAGCAGCACCGTGACTGATCAGCCCCAGCATTTT

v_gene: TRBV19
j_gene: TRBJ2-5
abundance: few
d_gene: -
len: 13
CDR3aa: CASRDTGVETQYF
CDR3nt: TGTGCCAGTAGGGATACAGGAGTAGAGACCCAGTACTTC

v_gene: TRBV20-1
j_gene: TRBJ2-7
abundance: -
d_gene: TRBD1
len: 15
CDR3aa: CSARARDRGLYEQYF
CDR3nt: TGCAGTGCTAGAGCCCGGGACAGGGGGCTATACGAGCAGTACTTC

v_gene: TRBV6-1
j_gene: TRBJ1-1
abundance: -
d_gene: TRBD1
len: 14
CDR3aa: CASSGLQGAPEASF
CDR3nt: TGTGCCAGCAGTGGATTACAGGGGGCGCCTGAAGCTTCCTTT

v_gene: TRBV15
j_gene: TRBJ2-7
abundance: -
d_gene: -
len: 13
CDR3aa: CATSRDRLAKQYF
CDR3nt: TGTGCCACCAGCAGAGATCGCCTGGCGAAGCAGTACTTC

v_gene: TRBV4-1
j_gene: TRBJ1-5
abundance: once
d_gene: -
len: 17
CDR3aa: CASSQVVSIGGNQPQHF
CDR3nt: TGCGCCAGCAGCCAAGTGGTATCTATCGGGGGCAATCAGCCCCAGCATTTT

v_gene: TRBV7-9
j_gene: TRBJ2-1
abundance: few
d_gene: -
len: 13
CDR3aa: CASSFLADPRQFF
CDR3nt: TGTGCCAGCAGCTTCTTAGCCGACCCACGGCAGTTCTTC

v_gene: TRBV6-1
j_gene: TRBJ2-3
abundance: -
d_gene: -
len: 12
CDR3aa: CASSDLADTQYF
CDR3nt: TGTGCCAGCAGTGACCTAGCCGATACGCAGTATTTT

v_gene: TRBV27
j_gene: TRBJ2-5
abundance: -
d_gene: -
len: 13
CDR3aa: CASKDISQETQYF
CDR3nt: TGTGCCAGCAAGGACATCAGCCAAGAGACCCAGTACTTC

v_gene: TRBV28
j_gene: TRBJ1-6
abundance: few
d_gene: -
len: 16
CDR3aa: CASSSERRVWNSPLHF
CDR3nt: TGTGCCAGCAGCTCTGAACGGCGAGTATGGAATTCACCCCTCCACTTT

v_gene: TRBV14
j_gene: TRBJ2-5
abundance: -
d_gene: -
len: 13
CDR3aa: CASSPGGDGTQYF
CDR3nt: TGTGCCAGCAGCCCTGGTGGTGACGGGACCCAGTACTTC

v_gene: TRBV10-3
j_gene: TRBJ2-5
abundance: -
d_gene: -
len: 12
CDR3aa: CATRTDQETQYF
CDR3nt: TGTGCCACACGGACAGACCAAGAGACCCAGTACTTC

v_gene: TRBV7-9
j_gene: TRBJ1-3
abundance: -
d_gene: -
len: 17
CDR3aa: CASSLFGGRTSGNTIYF
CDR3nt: TGTGCCAGCAGCTTATTCGGGGGCAGAACCTCTGGAAACACCATATATTTT

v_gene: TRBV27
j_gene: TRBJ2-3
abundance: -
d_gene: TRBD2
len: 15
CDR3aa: CASSSGGRSTDTQYF
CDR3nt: TGTGCCAGCAGTTCGGGCGGGAGATCCACAGATACGCAGTATTTT

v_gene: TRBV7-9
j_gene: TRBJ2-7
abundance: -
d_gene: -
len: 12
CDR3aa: CASSLVGYEQYF
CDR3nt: TGTGCCAGCAGCTTAGTAGGCTACGAGCAGTACTTC

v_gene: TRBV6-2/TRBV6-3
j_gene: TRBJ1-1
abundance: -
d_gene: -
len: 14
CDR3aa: CASSYSSSSWAAFF
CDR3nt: TGTGCCAGCAGTTACTCGTCGTCGTCTTGGGCGGCTTTCTTT

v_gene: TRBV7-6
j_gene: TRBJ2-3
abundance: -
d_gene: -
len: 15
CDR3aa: CASSLIALSTDTQYF
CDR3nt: TGTGCCAGCAGCTTAATAGCGCTTAGCACAGATACGCAGTATTTT

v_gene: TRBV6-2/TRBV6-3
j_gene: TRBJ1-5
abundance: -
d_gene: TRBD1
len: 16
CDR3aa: CASSRTGGYSNQPQHF
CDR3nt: TGTGCCAGCAGCCGAACAGGGGGCTATAGCAATCAGCCCCAGCATTTT

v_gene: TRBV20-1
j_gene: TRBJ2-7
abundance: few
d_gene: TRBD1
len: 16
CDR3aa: CSARLSGQGARYEQYF
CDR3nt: TGCAGTGCTAGACTATCCGGACAGGGGGCGAGATACGAGCAGTACTTC

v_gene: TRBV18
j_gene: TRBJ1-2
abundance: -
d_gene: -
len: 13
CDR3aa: CASSPLSNYGYTF
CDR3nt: TGTGCCAGCTCACCATTAAGTAACTATGGCTACACCTTC

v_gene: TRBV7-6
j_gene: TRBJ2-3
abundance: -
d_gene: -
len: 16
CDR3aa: CASSLGVSGFTDTQYF
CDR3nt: TGTGCCAGCAGCTTAGGTGTTAGCGGATTCACAGATACGCAGTATTTT

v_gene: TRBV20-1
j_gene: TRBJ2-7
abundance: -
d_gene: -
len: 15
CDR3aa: CSARDPGGIGYEQYF
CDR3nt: TGCAGTGCTAGAGATCCTGGCGGGATAGGATACGAGCAGTACTTC

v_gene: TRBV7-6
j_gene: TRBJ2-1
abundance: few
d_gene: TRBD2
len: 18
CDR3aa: CASSLFVSGLAGGNEQFF
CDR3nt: TGTGCCAGCAGCTTATTTGTTAGTGGACTAGCGGGAGGAAATGAGCAGTTCTTC

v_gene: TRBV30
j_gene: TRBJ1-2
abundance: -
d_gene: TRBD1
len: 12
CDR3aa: CACGDRVYGYTF
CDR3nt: TGTGCCTGCGGGGACAGGGTTTATGGCTACACCTTC

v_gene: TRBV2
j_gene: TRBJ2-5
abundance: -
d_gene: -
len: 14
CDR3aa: CASSAGQVQETQYF
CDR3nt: TGTGCCAGCAGTGCGGGGCAGGTCCAAGAGACCCAGTACTTC

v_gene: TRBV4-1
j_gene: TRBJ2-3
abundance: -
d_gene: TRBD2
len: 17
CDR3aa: CASSPTSGSSSGNTQYF
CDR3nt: TGCGCCAGCAGCCCGACTAGCGGGAGCTCTTCCGGGAATACGCAGTATTTT

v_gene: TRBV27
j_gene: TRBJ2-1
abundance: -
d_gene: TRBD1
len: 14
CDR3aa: CASRGQGSHNEQFF
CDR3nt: TGTGCCAGCAGAGGACAGGGGTCACACAATGAGCAGTTCTTC

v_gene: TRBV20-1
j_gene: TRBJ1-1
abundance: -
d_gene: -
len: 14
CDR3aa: CSARGGVMNTEAFF
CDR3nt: TGCAGTGCTAGGGGGGGAGTAATGAACACTGAAGCTTTCTTT

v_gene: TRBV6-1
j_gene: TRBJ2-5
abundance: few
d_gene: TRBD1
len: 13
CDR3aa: CASRWDRQETQYF
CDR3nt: TGTGCCAGCAGGTGGGACAGACAAGAGACCCAGTACTTC

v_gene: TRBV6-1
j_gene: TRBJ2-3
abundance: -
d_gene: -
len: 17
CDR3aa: CASRAVGRETSTDTQYF
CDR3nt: TGTGCCAGCAGAGCGGTTGGACGGGAAACTAGCACAGATACGCAGTATTTT

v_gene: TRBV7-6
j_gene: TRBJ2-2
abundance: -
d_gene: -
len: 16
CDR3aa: CASSLARISGTGELFF
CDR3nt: TGTGCCAGCAGCTTAGCAAGGATCAGCGGGACCGGGGAGCTGTTTTTT

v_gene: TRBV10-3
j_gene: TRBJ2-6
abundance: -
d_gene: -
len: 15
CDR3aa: CAISFTGSGANVLTF
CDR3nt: TGTGCCATCAGTTTCACAGGATCTGGGGCCAACGTCCTGACTTTC

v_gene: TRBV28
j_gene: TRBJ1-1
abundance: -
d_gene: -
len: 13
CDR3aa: CASSRGENTEAFF
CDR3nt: TGTGCCAGCAGCCGAGGGGAGAACACTGAAGCTTTCTTT